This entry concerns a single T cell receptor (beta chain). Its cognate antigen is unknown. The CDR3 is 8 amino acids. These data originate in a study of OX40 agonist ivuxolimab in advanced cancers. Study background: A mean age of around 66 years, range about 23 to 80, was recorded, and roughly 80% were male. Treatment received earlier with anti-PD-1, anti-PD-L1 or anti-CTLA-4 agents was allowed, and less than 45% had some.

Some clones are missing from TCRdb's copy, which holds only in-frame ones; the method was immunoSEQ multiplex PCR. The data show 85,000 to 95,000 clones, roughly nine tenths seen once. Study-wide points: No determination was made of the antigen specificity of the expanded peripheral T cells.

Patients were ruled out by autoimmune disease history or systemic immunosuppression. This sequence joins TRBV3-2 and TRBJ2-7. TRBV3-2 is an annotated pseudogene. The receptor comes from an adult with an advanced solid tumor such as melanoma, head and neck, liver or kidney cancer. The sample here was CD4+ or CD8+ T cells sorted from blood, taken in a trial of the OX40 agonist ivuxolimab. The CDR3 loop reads CASSGQYF. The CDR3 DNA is TGTGCCAGCTCCGGACAGTACTTC.